A selection of T cell receptor beta chains follows, all from one sample in a study of shared clonotypes between healthy human individuals. TCRdb's table, derived via immunoSEQ multiplex PCR, lists solely in-frame clones and lacks some. The top ten clones hold 34% of a sample with 650,000 to 700,000 clones, roughly 91% of them seen once. The specimen was memory CD8+ T cells from PBMCs. The source is a man aged 18 to 29 in good health. Some clones in this sample may be carry-over from other donors' samples. CDR3s include the opening cysteine and the closing phenylalanine or tryptophan. The order of the fields is V gene, clone size, D gene, J gene, CDR3 protein, CDR3 DNA. A D gene is named only where the DNA matches it firmly. Some rows have no size entry. The others give once, few or many, or a class for an expanded clone.

>TRBV6-1|.|.|TRBJ2-2
CASSEGELFF
TGTGCCAGCAGTGAAGGGGAGCTGTTTTTT
>TRBV9|once|TRBD2|TRBJ2-1
CASSPGRGSYNEQFF
TGTGCCAGCAGCCCCGGGCGCGGGAGCTACAATGAGCAGTTCTTC
>TRBV19|.|.|TRBJ1-3
CASSILFGGFRDTIYF
TGTGCCAGTAGTATCCTATTCGGGGGATTCCGGGACACCATATATTTT
>TRBV7-9|.|TRBD1|TRBJ1-4
CASSLGTGGNEKLFF
TGTGCCAGCAGCTTAGGGACAGGGGGTAATGAAAAACTGTTTTTT
>TRBV7-9|.|.|TRBJ1-4
CASSSRTDPTEKLFF
TGTGCCAGCAGCTCCCGGACAGACCCTACCGAAAAACTGTTTTTT
>TRBV11-1|.|.|TRBJ1-1
CASSPGRYSTEAFF
TGTGCCAGCAGCCCAGGTCGGTACTCGACTGAAGCTTTCTTT
>TRBV14|.|.|TRBJ2-4
CASSQDAWGRAKNIQYF
TGTGCCAGCAGCCAAGATGCGTGGGGCAGGGCCAAAAACATTCAGTACTTC
>TRBV21-1|.|.|TRBJ1-5
CASSNGCRGNQPQHF
TGTGCCAGCAGCAATGGGTGCAGGGGCAATCAGCCCCAGCATTTT
>TRBV11-3|.|.|TRBJ2-7
CASSLAPGSGNEQYF
TGTGCCAGCAGCTTAGCCCCGGGTTCCGGGAACGAGCAGTACTTC
>TRBV2|.|TRBD2|TRBJ2-5
CASNVLAGGIGGVGETQYF
TGTGCCAGCAACGTGCTAGCGGGAGGAATAGGGGGGGTCGGGGAGACCCAGTACTTC
>TRBV7-9|.|.|TRBJ2-6
CASSSTFGFISGANVLTF
TGTGCCAGCAGCTCGACCTTCGGGTTTATATCTGGGGCCAACGTCCTGACTTTC